A single sample gave rise to the 18 T cell receptor beta chains below, sequenced in a study of CD8+ T cells in alopecia areata. RNA, once extracted, was reverse transcribed into cDNA for use as the sequencing template. Clones were sequenced by immunoSEQ multiplex PCR, and TCRdb holds only the in-frame ones, with some missing. The sample has 190,000 or so clones; roughly 64% are singletons. Treatment described: oral pan-JAK inhibitor, 5-10 mg twice daily. Specimen: CD4+ T cells sorted from blood, collected at week 24, from a patient treated with tofacitinib. These receptors were taken from a human donor with alopecia areata.

This clone came up a few times. This specimen includes other DNA sequences encoding the same CDR3. The V gene is TRBV9, the J gene TRBJ1-5; D remains unclear. Trimming removed 0 bases at V and 1 base at J, with 8 bases between. Germline CDR1 and CDR2: SGDLS and YYNGEE. The CDR3 totals 15 residues. The CDR3 DNA reads TGTGCCAGCAGCGTAGCGGGAGGGAGCAATCAGCCCCAGCATTTT. Amino acids: CASSVAGGSNQPQHF.

V gene TRBV25-1 combines with J gene TRBJ2-2, with TRBD1 matching 10 bases. Germline values: CDR1 MGHDK, CDR2 SYGVNS. J gave up 6 bases and V 5 bases, and 9 bases lay outside the gene matches. The CDR3 sequence is 16 residues long. CDR3 DNA: TGTGCCAGCAGTCGTAAACGACAGGGGGCCCCCGGGGAGCTGTTTTTT. Translation: CASSRKRQGAPGELFF.

The chain links TRBV19 to TRBJ1-5, with TRBD1 as a possible D gene (6 bases). V was pared by 6 bases and J by 4 bases, with 7 bases between. The CDR3 covers 12 residues. Germline CDR1 LNHDA, CDR2 SQIVND (reference sequence). This CDR3 reads CASSQGNQPQHF. The CDR3 DNA follows: TGTGCCAGTAGCCAGGGGAATCAGCCCCAGCATTTT.

The chain employs TRBV6-5 and TRBJ2-3; D perhaps matches TRBD1 (5 bases). CDR3 size: 14 residues. Trimming shortened V by 6 bases and J by 0 bases, and 10 bases separated the two germline ends. CDR1 and CDR2 from the germline V gene are MNHEY and SVGAGI. The CDR3 here is CASRSRGSTDTQYF. The CDR3 DNA follows: TGTGCCAGCAGGTCAAGGGGCAGCACAGATACGCAGTATTTT.

This chain joins TRBV4-1 and TRBJ1-6; 8 nucleotides line up with TRBD1. This CDR3 is 16 amino acids long. CDR1 is MGHRA and CDR2 is YSYEKL in the germline V gene. V shed 3 bases and J 3 bases; nucleotides not matched to a gene: 4. DNA for the CDR3: TGCGCCAGCAGCCACAGACAGGGGAACTATAATTCACCCCTCCACTTT. Its protein is CASSHRQGNYNSPLHF.

CDR3 sequence: CATSRARDRTDTQYF. As DNA, the CDR3 is TGTGCCACCAGCAGAGCGAGGGATCGCACAGATACGCAGTATTTT. The J gene is TRBJ2-3, the V gene TRBV15; a weak D match, TRBD2 (5 bases). Deletions cut 1 base from V and 1 base from J, with 9 bases between. Germline V CDR1 and CDR2: LNHNV, YYDKDF (reference sequence). The CDR3 loop spans 15 amino acids.

This chain connects TRBV7-9 to TRBJ2-5, with no clear D. CDR1 SEHNR and CDR2 FQNEAQ come from the germline V gene (reference sequence). There are 12 residues in the CDR3. Trimming took off 5 bases at V and 10 bases at J, with 14 bases between the two ends. CDR3 in DNA: TGTGCCAGCAGCGGGCAGGCGAGAGACCAGTACTTC. Amino acid sequence: CASSGQARDQYF.

V and J are TRBV13 and TRBJ1-6; D unclear. CDR1 is PRHDT, CDR2 FYEKMQ, per germline (reference sequence). V was trimmed by 5 bases and J by 6 bases, leaving 11 bases between them. The CDR3 covers 14 residues. CDR3 sequence: CASSRSSGNSPLHF. In DNA form, the CDR3 reads TGTGCCAGCAGCCGATCTTCGGGTAATTCACCCCTCCACTTT.

This rearrangement joins TRBV5-6 to TRBJ2-7, with TRBD1 matching 7 bases. This CDR3 has 15 residues. With 4 bases clipped from V and 1 base from J, the junction kept 8 bases outside the gene matches. Germline V lookup: CDR1 SGHDT, CDR2 YYEEEE. The CDR3, as DNA: TGTGCCAGCAGCCCAAGGGGGACAGTGTCCTACGAGCAGTACTTC. Its protein is CASSPRGTVSYEQYF.

The chain couples TRBV19 to TRBJ1-5; D remains unclear. This CDR3 has 15 amino acids. The ends were cut back, 6 bases at V and 2 bases at J, with 14 bases in the middle. Germline V gene lookup returns CDR1 LNHDA and CDR2 SQIVND (reference sequence). CDR3 bases: TGTGCCAGTAGCGGAGACCCTCCGGGCAATCAGCCCCAGCATTTT. The encoded protein is CASSGDPPGNQPQHF.

The chain combines TRBV6-6 with TRBJ1-2; D remains ambiguous. The CDR3 consists of 15 residues. CDR1 and CDR2 from the germline V gene are MNHNY and SVGAGI (reference sequence). Between the trimmed V and J ends, which lost 5 bases and 0 bases, there was a span of 13 bases. CDR3 bases: TGTGCCAGCAGTAGTGGAGGAACGACTAACTATGGCTACACCTTC. Translation: CASSSGGTTNYGYTF.

This clone appeared once. The chain uses TRBV30 and TRBJ2-3; D is ambiguous. CDR3 size: 13 residues. V lost 2 bases and J lost 1, with 7 bases in between. From germline, CDR1 is GTSNPN and CDR2 SVGIG (reference sequence). CDR3 protein: CAWSRSRTDTQYF. As DNA, the CDR3 is TGTGCCTGGAGTCGGTCCCGCACAGATACGCAGTATTTT. The full variable domain, in which reference TRBV30 and TRBJ2-3 provide the parts outside the CDR3, is SQTIHQWPATLVQPVGSPLSLECTVEGTSNPNLYWYRQAAGRGLQLLFYSVGIGQISSEVPQNLSASRPQDRQFILSSKKLLLSDSGFYLCAWSRSRTDTQYFGPGTRLTVL.

This clone has just a few counts. The J gene is TRBJ1-2, the V gene TRBV2; D remains ambiguous. Germline V gene sequence: CDR1 SNHLY, CDR2 FYNNEI. V lost 2 bases and J 4 bases, leaving 8 bases between the germline ends. The CDR3 consists of 13 residues. Here the CDR3 DNA reads TGTGCCAGCAGTGAAAAGGGAGGCTATGGCTACACCTTC. Its protein is CASSEKGGYGYTF.

This chain connects TRBV29-1 to TRBJ2-7, with 7 bases that match TRBD1. This CDR3 region has 12 residues. CDR1 and CDR2 from the germline V gene are SQVTM and ANQGSEA. V lost 5 bases to trimming and J lost 2 bases; unmatched junction nucleotides: 3. CDR3 nucleotides: TGCAGCGTTTTACAGGGGACCTACGAGCAGTACTTC. Its translation: CSVLQGTYEQYF.

V gene TRBV6-5 combines with J gene TRBJ2-7, with a tentative D call TRBD1 (6 bases). Trimming stripped 4 bases from V and 9 bases from J, with 16 bases between. CDR1 is MNHEY, CDR2 SVGAGI, per germline. The CDR3 contains 13 residues. The CDR3 region is CASSSEDRRGQYF. The CDR3 coding sequence is TGTGCCAGCAGTTCCGAGGACAGACGAGGGCAGTACTTC.

A few counts support this clone. This chain connects TRBV14 to TRBJ2-7; 7 bases match TRBD1. CDR1 is SGHDN, CDR2 FVKESK, per germline. This CDR3 has 13 residues. Trimming at V came to 0 bases and at J to 4 bases, leaving 0 bases not matched to a gene. The CDR3 DNA reads TGTGCCAGCAGCCAAGACAGGGGGTACGAGCAGTACTTC. The encoded protein is CASSQDRGYEQYF.

The V call is TRBV30, the J call TRBJ1-1; D unclear. The CDR3 extends over 11 amino acids. Between the trimmed V and J ends, which lost 1 base and 5 bases, there was a span of 5 bases. Looked up from germline, CDR1 is GTSNPN and CDR2 is SVGIG (reference sequence). CDR3 nucleotide sequence: TGTGCCTGGAGTGGAGAAACTGAAGCTTTCTTT. It specifies CAWSGETEAFF.

This clone was counted a few times. The chain has TRBV19 and TRBJ2-1; 14 bases are shared with TRBD2. The CDR3 is made up of 15 amino acids. Trimming took 10 bases from V and 12 from J; bases not matched to a gene: 14. Per germline, CDR1 LNHDA and CDR2 SQIVND (reference sequence). The CDR3 nucleotides read TGTGCCACCTCACCTCCCGGGACTAGCGGGAGCTGGCAGTTCTTC. Protein: CATSPPGTSGSWQFF.